What follows are 10 T cell receptor beta chains derived from one specimen sequenced in a study of blood T cell repertoires in COVID-19. The method was immunoSEQ multiplex PCR; TCRdb's version includes in-frame clones alone and lacks a portion of them. The repertoire holds tens of thousands of clones, around four fifths seen once, with 27% in the top ten. The specimen sequenced was peripheral blood. The receptors were gathered from a human donor in a cohort sampled during active COVID-19.

This chain joins TRBV5-4 and TRBJ1-4, with 11 bases fitting TRBD1. Trimming removed 2 bases from V and 12 bases from J; junction bases left unmatched: 9. The CDR3 totals 15 residues. The germline V gene encodes CDR1 SGHNT and CDR2 YYREEE (reference sequence). For the CDR3, the DNA is TGTGCCAGCAGCTTCGCGGGACAGGGGGGAGGACAACTGTTTTTT. As protein: CASSFAGQGGGQLFF.

The chain has TRBV27 and TRBJ1-2; D possibly corresponds to TRBD1 (6 bases). The V gene lost 7 bases and the J gene lost 0 bases, with 21 bases spanning the gap. Looked up from germline, CDR1 is MNHEY and CDR2 is SMNVEV (reference sequence). The CDR3 consists of 17 residues. The CDR3 here is CASTRGAGVSANYGYTF. The CDR3 nucleotides are TGTGCCAGCACCCGGGGTGCAGGGGTCTCAGCTAACTATGGCTACACCTTC.

The V call is TRBV5-1, the J call TRBJ2-3; 8 nucleotides line up with TRBD1. V dropped 4 bases and J dropped 2; count of bases not matched to a gene: 3. Germline V gene data show CDR1 as SGHRS and CDR2 as YFSETQ. The CDR3 has 14 residues. The CDR3 region is CASSRDRLTDTQYF. The DNA for the CDR3 is TGCGCCAGCAGCAGGGACAGGCTCACAGATACGCAGTATTTT. Filled out from reference TRBV5-1 and TRBJ2-3, the complete variable domain reads KAGVTQTPRYLIKTRGQQVTLSCSPISGHRSVSWYQQTPGQGLQFLFEYFSETQRNKGNFPGRFSGRQFSNSRSEMNVSTLELGDSALYLCASSRDRLTDTQYFGPGTRLTVL.

The V and J genes are TRBV4-2 and TRBJ1-1; possibly TRBD1 for D (5 bases). V was shortened by 0 bases and J by 10 bases, with 12 bases between the two germline ends. The CDR3 has 13 amino acids. Germline lookup yields CDR1 LGHNA and CDR2 YNFKEQ. For the CDR3, the DNA is TGTGCCAGCAGCCAAGACAGGGAACTCTTAGCTTTCTTT. It codes for CASSQDRELLAFF.

This CDR3 reads CASSRWGRGKYNEQFF. The CDR3 coding sequence is TGCGCCAGCAGCAGGTGGGGGAGGGGAAAATACAATGAGCAGTTCTTC. J is TRBJ2-1 and V is TRBV4-1, with 7 bases lining up with TRBD2. From germline, CDR1 is MGHRA and CDR2 YSYEKL. This CDR3 has 16 residues. With V trimmed by 5 bases and J by 4 bases, 11 bases remained unmatched.

For this clone: The same CDR3 also results from other DNA sequences found in this sample. The V and J genes are TRBV5-1 and TRBJ1-2; D is ambiguous. Per the germline V gene, CDR1 is SGHRS and CDR2 is YFSETQ. Trimming took off 0 bases at V and 5 bases at J, with 5 bases between the two ends. The CDR3 contains 12 residues. CDR3 loop: CASSLGGYGYTF. The CDR3 nucleotides are TGCGCCAGCAGCTTGGGCGGGTATGGCTACACCTTC. The entire variable domain, with the rest obtained from reference TRBV5-1 and TRBJ1-2, is as follows: KAGVTQTPRYLIKTRGQQVTLSCSPISGHRSVSWYQQTPGQGLQFLFEYFSETQRNKGNFPGRFSGRQFSNSRSEMNVSTLELGDSALYLCASSLGGYGYTFGSGTRLTVV.

The rearrangement uses TRBV6-5 and TRBJ1-4; 12 positions agree with TRBD1. Germline CDR1 and CDR2: MNHEY and SVGAGI. The trim removed 6 bases at V and 7 bases at J, leaving 3 bases unmatched. The CDR3 contains 14 residues. The CDR3 loop is CASRGTGGSEKLFF. The CDR3 DNA follows: TGTGCCAGCAGGGGGACAGGGGGCTCTGAAAAACTGTTTTTT.

The chain has TRBV11-2 and TRBJ2-2; 9 bases fit TRBD2. Germline-derived CDR1 and CDR2 are SGHAT and FQNNGV. V lost 4 bases and J lost 7; bases outside the gene matches: 4. The CDR3 extends over 14 amino acids. This CDR3 is CASSSLAGGGELFF. The CDR3 nucleotides read TGTGCCAGCAGCTCACTAGCGGGCGGCGGGGAGCTGTTTTTT.

This rearrangement joins TRBV19 to TRBJ1-1; D is perhaps TRBD1 (5 bases). V shed 4 bases and J shed 5 bases, with 11 bases lying between them. Germline V CDR1 and CDR2: LNHDA, SQIVND (reference sequence). CDR3 length: 13 amino acids. The chain's CDR3 is CASSRGVRTEAFF. In DNA, the CDR3 is TGTGCCAGTAGTAGGGGGGTACGAACTGAAGCTTTCTTT.

V gene TRBV21-1 combines with J gene TRBJ1-4; the table gives TRBD1 as D, unverified against the DNA. TRBV21-1 has pseudogene status. The CDR3 runs to 17 residues. CDR3 region: CASSKVRDRAFNEKLFF. In DNA, the CDR3 is TGTGCCAGCAGCAAAGTAAGGGACAGGGCATTTAATGAAAAACTGTTTTTT.